This T cell receptor (beta chain) appears in the sequencing data of a study of blood T cell repertoires in COVID-19. Generated by immunoSEQ multiplex PCR, the TCRdb table keeps only in-frame clones and is missing some. The sample carries over 400,000 clones, about nine tenths recorded once. Deletions cut 6 bases from V and 5 bases from J, with 10 bases between. This CDR3 has 12 residues. Germline CDR1 reads SGHNT; CDR2 reads YENEEA. This TCR came from a woman aged 55-75 years who had recovered from COVID-19. Sequenced sample: PBMCs or T cells enriched from blood (not recorded which). This rearrangement joins TRBV11-3 to TRBJ1-1; D is ambiguous. In DNA, the CDR3 is TGTGCCAGCAGTTCTATTCGGACTGAAGCTTTCTTT. It yields the protein CASSSIRTEAFF.